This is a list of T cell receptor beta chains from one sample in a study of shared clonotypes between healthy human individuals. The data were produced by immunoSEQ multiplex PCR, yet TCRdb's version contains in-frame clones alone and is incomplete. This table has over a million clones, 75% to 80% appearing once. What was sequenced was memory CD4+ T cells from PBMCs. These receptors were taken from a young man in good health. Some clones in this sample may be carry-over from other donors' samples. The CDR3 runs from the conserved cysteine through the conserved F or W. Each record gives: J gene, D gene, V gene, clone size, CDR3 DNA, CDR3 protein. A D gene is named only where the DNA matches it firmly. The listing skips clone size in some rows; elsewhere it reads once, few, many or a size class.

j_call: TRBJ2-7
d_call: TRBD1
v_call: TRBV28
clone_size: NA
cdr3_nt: TGTGCCAGCAGTGCACCGGGACAGGGCTACGAGCAGTACTTC
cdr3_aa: CASSAPGQGYEQYF

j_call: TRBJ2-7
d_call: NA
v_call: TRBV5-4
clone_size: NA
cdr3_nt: TGTGCCAGCAGCTCCAAGCAGGCTAGCTTCTACGAGCAGTACTTC
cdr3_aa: CASSSKQASFYEQYF

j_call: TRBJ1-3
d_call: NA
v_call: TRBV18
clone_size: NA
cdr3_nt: TGTGCCAGCTCAACAGGGACCCTCTCTGGAAACACCATATATTTT
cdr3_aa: CASSTGTLSGNTIYF

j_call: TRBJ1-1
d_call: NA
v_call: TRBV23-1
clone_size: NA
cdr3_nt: TGCGCCAGCAGTCAATCGGAGGAAATGAACACTGAAGCTTTCTTT
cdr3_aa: CASSQSEEMNTEAFF

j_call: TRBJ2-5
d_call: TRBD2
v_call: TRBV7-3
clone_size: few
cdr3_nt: TGTGCCAGCAGCCGCGGGAGCTCAGAGACCCAGTACTTC
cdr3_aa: CASSRGSSETQYF

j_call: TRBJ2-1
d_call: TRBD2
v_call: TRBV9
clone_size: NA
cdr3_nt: TGTGCCAGCAGCGTAGCTAACGGGAGGGTCAATGAGCAGTTCTTC
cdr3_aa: CASSVANGRVNEQFF

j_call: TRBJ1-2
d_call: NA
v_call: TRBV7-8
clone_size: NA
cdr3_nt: TGTGCCAGCAGCTACTCCGGGACCGGTGCTAACTATGGCTACACCTTC
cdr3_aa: CASSYSGTGANYGYTF

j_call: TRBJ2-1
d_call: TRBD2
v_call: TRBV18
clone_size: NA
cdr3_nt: TGTGCCAGCTCACCAAGGACTAGCGGGAGTAATGAGCAGTTCTTC
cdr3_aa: CASSPRTSGSNEQFF

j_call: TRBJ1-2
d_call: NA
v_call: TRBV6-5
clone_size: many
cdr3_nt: TGTGCCAGCAGTTACTCGAAGGGGTATGGCTACACCTTC
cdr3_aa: CASSYSKGYGYTF

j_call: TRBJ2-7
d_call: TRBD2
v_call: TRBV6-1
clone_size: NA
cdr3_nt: TGTGCCAGCAGTGGGGGGGCAGCGGGAGGATCCTACGAGCAGTACTTC
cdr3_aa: CASSGGAAGGSYEQYF

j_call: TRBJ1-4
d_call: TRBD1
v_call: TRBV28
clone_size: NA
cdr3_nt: TGTGCCAGCACCTCACGGACAGGGCCGGGGGAAAAACTGTTTTTT
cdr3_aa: CASTSRTGPGEKLFF

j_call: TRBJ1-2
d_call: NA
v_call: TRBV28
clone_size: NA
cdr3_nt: TGTGCCAGCAGTTTAGGGGGGCTTTCATTTGATGGCTACACCTTC
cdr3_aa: CASSLGGLSFDGYTF

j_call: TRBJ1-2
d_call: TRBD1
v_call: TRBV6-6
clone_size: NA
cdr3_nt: TGTGCCAGCAGTTCAGGACAGGGGGCTCCGTACTATGGCTACACCTTC
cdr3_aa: CASSSGQGAPYYGYTF

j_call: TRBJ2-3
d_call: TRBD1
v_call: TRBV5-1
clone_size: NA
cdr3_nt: TGCGCCAGCAGCTGGGACAGCTACACAGATACGCAGTATTTT
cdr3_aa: CASSWDSYTDTQYF

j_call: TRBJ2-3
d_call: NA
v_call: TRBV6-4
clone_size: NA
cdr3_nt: TGTGCCAGCAGTGAGTCGGAGGTGGGGACAGATACGCAGTATTTT
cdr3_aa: CASSESEVGTDTQYF

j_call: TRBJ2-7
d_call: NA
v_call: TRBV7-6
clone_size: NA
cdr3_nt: TGTGCCAGCAAATCTCCACTGGGGCCCCCCGGTTACGAGCAGTACTTC
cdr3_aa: CASKSPLGPPGYEQYF

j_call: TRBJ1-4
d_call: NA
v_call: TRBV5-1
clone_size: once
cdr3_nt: TGCGCCAGCAGCCTCATACCAACTAATGAAAAACTGTTTTTT
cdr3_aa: CASSLIPTNEKLFF

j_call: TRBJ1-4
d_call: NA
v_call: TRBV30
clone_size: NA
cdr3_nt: TGTGCCTGGAGTCCCAGACCCACTAACGGAAAACTGTTTTTT
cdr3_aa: CAWSPRPTNGKLFF

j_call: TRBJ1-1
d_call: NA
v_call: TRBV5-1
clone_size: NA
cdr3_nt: TGCGCCAGCAGCTTGGTTGCAGGGACGAACACTGAAGCTTTCTTT
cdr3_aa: CASSLVAGTNTEAFF

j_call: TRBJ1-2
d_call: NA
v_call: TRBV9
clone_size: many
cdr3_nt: TGTGCCAGCAGCGGCGGACAGACCTCGGGAGGCTACACCTTC
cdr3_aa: CASSGGQTSGGYTF

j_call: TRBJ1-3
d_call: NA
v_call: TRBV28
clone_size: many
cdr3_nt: TGTGCCAGCAGTACGACACGCTCTGGAAACACCATATATTTT
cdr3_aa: CASSTTRSGNTIYF

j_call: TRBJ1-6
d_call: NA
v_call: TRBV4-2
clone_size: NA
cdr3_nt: TGTGCCAGCAGCAGGACGGACGATAATTCACCCCTCCACTTT
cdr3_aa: CASSRTDDNSPLHF

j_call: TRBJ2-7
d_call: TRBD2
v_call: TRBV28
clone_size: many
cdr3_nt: TGTGCCAGCAGTTCACCCGAAGCGGGAGAATCCTACGAGCAGTACTTC
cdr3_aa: CASSSPEAGESYEQYF

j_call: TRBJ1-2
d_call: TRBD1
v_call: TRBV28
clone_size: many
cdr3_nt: TGTGCCAGCAGTCCCGGGACAGAGAGTTCCTATGGCTACACCTTC
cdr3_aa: CASSPGTESSYGYTF

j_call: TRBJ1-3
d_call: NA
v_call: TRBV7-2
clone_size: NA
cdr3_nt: TGTGCCAGCAGCTTAGAGGTGGGCTCTTCGGGAAACACCATATATTTT
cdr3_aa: CASSLEVGSSGNTIYF

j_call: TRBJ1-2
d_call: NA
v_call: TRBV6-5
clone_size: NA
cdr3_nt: TGTGCCAGCAGTCCGACCTGGGGACCCTATGGCTACACCTTC
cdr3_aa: CASSPTWGPYGYTF

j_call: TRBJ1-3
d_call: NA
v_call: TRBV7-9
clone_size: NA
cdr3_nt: TGTGCCAGCAGCTTACCCACGTCCCCGCGGGAAGTCAACACCATATATTTT
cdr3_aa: CASSLPTSPREVNTIYF

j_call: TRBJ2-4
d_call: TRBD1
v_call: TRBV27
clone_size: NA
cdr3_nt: TGTGCCAGCAGTTTCCGACAGGGAGAGTTAGCACTAGCCAAAAACATTCAGTACTTC
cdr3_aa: CASSFRQGELALAKNIQYF

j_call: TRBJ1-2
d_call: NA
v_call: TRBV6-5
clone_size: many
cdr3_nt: TGTGCCAGCAGGCTCCACAGGGACGATGGCTACACCTTC
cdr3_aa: CASRLHRDDGYTF

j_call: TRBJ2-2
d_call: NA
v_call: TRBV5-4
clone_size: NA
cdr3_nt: TGTGCCAGCGGAAGCCCGGGACAACGACCTACTTCGGGGTCCGGGGAGCTGTTTTTT
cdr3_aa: CASGSPGQRPTSGSGELFF

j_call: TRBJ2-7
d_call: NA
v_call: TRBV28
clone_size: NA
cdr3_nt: TGTGCCAGCAGTTTATCGTGGGGAAACGAGCAGTACTTC
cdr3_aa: CASSLSWGNEQYF

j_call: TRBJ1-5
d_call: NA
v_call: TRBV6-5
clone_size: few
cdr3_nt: TGTGCCAGCAGTCCCGATGGGACACAGAATCAGCCCCAGCATTTT
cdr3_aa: CASSPDGTQNQPQHF

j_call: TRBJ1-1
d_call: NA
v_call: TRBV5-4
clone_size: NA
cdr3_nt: TGTGCCAGCAGCTTGGACTTGCACACTGAAGCTTTCTTT
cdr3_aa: CASSLDLHTEAFF

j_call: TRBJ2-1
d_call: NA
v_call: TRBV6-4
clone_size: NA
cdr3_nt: TGTGCCAGCAGTGACGGTCTAGCATCCAATGAGCAGTTCTTC
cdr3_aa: CASSDGLASNEQFF

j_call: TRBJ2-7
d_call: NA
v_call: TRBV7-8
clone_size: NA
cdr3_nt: TGTGCCAGCAGCTCCTACTCAGGGTTCTACGAGCAGTACTTC
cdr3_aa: CASSSYSGFYEQYF

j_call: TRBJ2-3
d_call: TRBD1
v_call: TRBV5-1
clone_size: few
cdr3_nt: TGCGCCAGCAGCTTCGGGACAGGGGAAGATACGCAGTATTTT
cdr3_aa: CASSFGTGEDTQYF

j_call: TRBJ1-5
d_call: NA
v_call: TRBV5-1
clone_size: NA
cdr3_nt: TGCGCCAGCAGCTTCCTTCCGGATCAGCCCCAGCATTTT
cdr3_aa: CASSFLPDQPQHF

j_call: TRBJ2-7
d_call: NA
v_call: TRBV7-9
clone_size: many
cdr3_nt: TGTGCCAGCAGCTCCAGGGGTGGCTACGAGCAGTACTTC
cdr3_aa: CASSSRGGYEQYF

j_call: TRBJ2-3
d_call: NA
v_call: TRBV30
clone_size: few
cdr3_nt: TGTGCCTGGAGTGCCGGGGGAATCACAGATACGCAGTATTTT
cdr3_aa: CAWSAGGITDTQYF

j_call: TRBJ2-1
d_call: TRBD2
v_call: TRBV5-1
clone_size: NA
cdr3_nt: TGCGCCAGCAGCCTCGGGACTAGCGGCCTCAATGAGCAGTTCTTC
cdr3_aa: CASSLGTSGLNEQFF

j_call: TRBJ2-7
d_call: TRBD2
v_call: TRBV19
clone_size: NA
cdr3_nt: TGTGCCAGTAGTCCGGACCGTGGGACTAGCGGGAGGTGGTACGAGCAGTACTTC
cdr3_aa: CASSPDRGTSGRWYEQYF